These 7 T cell receptor beta chains originate from one sample sequenced in a study of T cell repertoires in aging, cancer and after chemotherapy. Multiplex touch-down PCR with TRB-A/B primers amplified rearranged V-D-J TRB sequences. TCRdb redid the calling of the multiplex PCR reads with MiXCR, one entry per CDR3 protein. The sample holds some 6,000 distinct CDR3 sequences; less than 30% are singletons and the top ten take about 7%. TCR beta rearrangements were amplified from peripheral blood genomic DNA. Sequenced: blood. The receptor source for this set is a human donor in good health.

This clonotype is medium-sized. J is TRBJ1-4 and V is TRBV6-2 or TRBV6-3, with D uncertain. The CDR3 sequence is 13 residues long. Germline-derived CDR1 and CDR2 are MNHEY and SVGEGT. Trimming took 7 bases from V and 8 from J, leaving 14 bases between them. The chain's CDR3 is CASIRRTGEKLFF. The CDR3 DNA follows: TGTGCCAGCATCCGACGAACGGGGGAAAAACTGTTTTTT.

This clonotype was counted a few times. The gene calls are TRBV6-5 and TRBJ1-4; a weak D match, TRBD1 (5 bases). This CDR3 has 12 residues. Germline V gene lookup returns CDR1 MNHEY and CDR2 SVGAGI. V lost 8 bases to trimming and J lost 10 bases, with 14 bases between them. The CDR3 DNA follows: TGTGCCAGCGGCGGGACCTCTGGAAAACTGTTTTTT. Its protein is CASGGTSGKLFF.

This clonotype rates as medium-sized. The CDR3 bases are TGTGCCAGTAGTATCCCCGGGCAGGGTAGCGAGACCCAGTACTTC. Its translation: CASSIPGQGSETQYF. The chain employs TRBV19 and TRBJ2-5, with a weak D call TRBD1 (5 bases). Germline CDR1 LNHDA, CDR2 SQIVND (reference sequence). The CDR3 spans 15 residues. V lost 3 bases and J 5 bases, leaving 16 bases between the germline ends.

This clonotype has only one observation. The V call is TRBV12-5, the J call TRBJ2-1; D remains unclear. Germline V gene data show CDR1 as LGHNT and CDR2 as FRNRAP. The V gene lost 3 bases and the J gene lost 9 bases, with 9 bases spanning the gap. The CDR3 runs 12 residues. In DNA, the CDR3 is TGTGCTAGTGGTTTTGAGGTAGGTGAGCAGTTCTTC. Its protein product is CASGFEVGEQFF.

This clonotype appeared a few times. The rearrangement links TRBV6-2 or TRBV6-3 to TRBJ1-1, with a possible D match to TRBD1 (6 bases). The V end lost 5 bases, the J end lost 0 bases, and 13 bases lay between the germline ends. CDR1 is MNHEY and CDR2 is SVGEGT in the germline V gene. This CDR3 is 15 amino acids long. The CDR3 region has the DNA TGTGCCAGCAGTGACCCTCGACAGGTGAACACTGAAGCTTTCTTT. Protein product: CASSDPRQVNTEAFF.

The rearrangement joins TRBV19 to TRBJ1-5, with TRBD1 as a possible D gene (6 bases). V gave up 1 base and J gave up 5 bases, with 12 bases separating them. The length of the CDR3 is 15 residues. Germline lookup yields CDR1 LNHDA and CDR2 SQIVND (reference sequence). CDR3 DNA: TGTGCCAGTAGTATAGGGGCAGGGGAGTATCAGCCCCAGCATTTT. Encoded protein: CASSIGAGEYQPQHF.

There are a few counts of this clonotype. The chain joins TRBV6-2 or TRBV6-3 to TRBJ1-6, with 7 bases fitting TRBD1. CDR1 is MNHEY, CDR2 SVGEGT, per germline. This CDR3 contains 15 residues. V lost 6 bases, J lost 7 bases, and 9 bases stayed unmatched. DNA for the CDR3: TGTGCCAGCAGAGGGGGCGGCGGTTGGAATTCACCCCTCCACTTT. Translating gives CASRGGGGWNSPLHF.